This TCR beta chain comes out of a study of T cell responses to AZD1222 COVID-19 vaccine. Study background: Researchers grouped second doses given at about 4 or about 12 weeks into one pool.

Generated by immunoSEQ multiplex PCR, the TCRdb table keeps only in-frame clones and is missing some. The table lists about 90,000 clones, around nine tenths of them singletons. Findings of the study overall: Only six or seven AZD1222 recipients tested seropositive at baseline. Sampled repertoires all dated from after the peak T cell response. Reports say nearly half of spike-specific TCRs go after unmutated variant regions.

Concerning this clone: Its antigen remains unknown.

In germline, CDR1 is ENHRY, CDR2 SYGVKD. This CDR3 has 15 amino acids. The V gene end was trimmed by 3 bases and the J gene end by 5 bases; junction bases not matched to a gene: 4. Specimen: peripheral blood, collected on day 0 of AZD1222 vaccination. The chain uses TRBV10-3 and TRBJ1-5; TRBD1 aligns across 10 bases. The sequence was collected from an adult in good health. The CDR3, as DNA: TGTGCCATCAGTGACGGGACAGGGGAATATCAGCCCCAGCATTTT. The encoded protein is CAISDGTGEYQPQHF.